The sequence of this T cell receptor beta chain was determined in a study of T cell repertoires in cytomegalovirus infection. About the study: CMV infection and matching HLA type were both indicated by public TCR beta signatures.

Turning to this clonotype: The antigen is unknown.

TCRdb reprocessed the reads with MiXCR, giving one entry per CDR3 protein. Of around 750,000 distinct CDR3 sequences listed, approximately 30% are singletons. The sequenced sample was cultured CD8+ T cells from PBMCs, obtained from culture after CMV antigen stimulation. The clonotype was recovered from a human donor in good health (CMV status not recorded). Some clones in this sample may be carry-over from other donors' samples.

The CDR3 is CASSLFADTQYF. The DNA for the CDR3 is TGTGCCAGCAGTTTATTTGCAGATACGCAGTATTTT. The chain joins TRBV28 to TRBJ2-3, with D unclear. Trimming stripped 1 base from V and 4 bases from J, with 3 bases between. The CDR3 totals 12 residues. Germline V gene data show CDR1 as MDHEN and CDR2 as SYDVKM. The whole variable domain, remainder taken from reference TRBV28 and TRBJ2-3, is DVKVTQSSRYLVKRTGEKVFLECVQDMDHENMFWYRQDPGLGLRLIYFSYDVKMKEKGDIPEGYSVSREKKERFSLILESASTNQTSMYLCASSLFADTQYFGPGTRLTVL.